A selection of T cell receptor beta chains follows, all from one sample in a study of T-cell reconstitution after alpha-beta-depleted transplantation in children. TCRdb fed the PCR reads into MiXCR, producing one record per CDR3 protein. Of nearly 350,000 distinct CDR3 sequences listed, roughly 17% are singletons. Sequenced here: PBMCs, mostly from graft donor cells, sampled 360 days after TCRalphabeta/CD19-depleted stem cell transplant. The receptors here all came from a male patient under 10 years old who had a stem cell transplant for acute lymphoblastic leukemia, so the T cells may come from the graft donor. CDR3s include the opening cysteine and the closing phenylalanine or tryptophan. D genes are given only for firm matches. Only part of the rows carry a size: once, few, many, or a class if the clone is expanded.

abundance: many; d_gene: .; j_gene: TRBJ2-3; v_gene: TRBV20-1; CDR3nt: TGCAGTGCTAGGTCGGACAAATCCACAGATACGCAGTATTTT; CDR3aa: CSARSDKSTDTQYF
abundance: few; d_gene: .; j_gene: TRBJ1-6; v_gene: TRBV20-1; CDR3nt: TGCAGTGCTAGAGAGCCGGGACAACTACATTCACCCCTCCACTTT; CDR3aa: CSAREPGQLHSPLHF
abundance: .; d_gene: TRBD1; j_gene: TRBJ2-5; v_gene: TRBV5-1; CDR3nt: TGCGCCAGCAGCGGATGGACAGGGACAGAGACCCAGTACTTC; CDR3aa: CASSGWTGTETQYF
abundance: .; d_gene: TRBD2; j_gene: TRBJ2-3; v_gene: TRBV18; CDR3nt: TGTGCCAGCTCAGCGACTAGCGCCACAGATACGCAGTATTTT; CDR3aa: CASSATSATDTQYF
abundance: many; d_gene: .; j_gene: TRBJ2-7; v_gene: TRBV12-3/TRBV12-4; CDR3nt: TGTGCCAGCAGTCCCCGGGACTCCTACGAGCAGTACTTC; CDR3aa: CASSPRDSYEQYF
abundance: many; d_gene: TRBD1; j_gene: TRBJ2-1; v_gene: TRBV5-1; CDR3nt: TGCGCCAGCAGCTTGGGGGGCGTGGACAGGGCCTACAATGAGCAGTTCTTC; CDR3aa: CASSLGGVDRAYNEQFF
abundance: .; d_gene: .; j_gene: TRBJ1-2; v_gene: TRBV6-1; CDR3nt: TGTGCCAGCAGTGAGAGCGGCTATGGCTACACCTTC; CDR3aa: CASSESGYGYTF
abundance: many; d_gene: .; j_gene: TRBJ2-1; v_gene: TRBV28; CDR3nt: TGTGCCAGCAGTCCCGCGGGACTGACTAGGAACAATGAGCAGTTCTTC; CDR3aa: CASSPAGLTRNNEQFF
abundance: .; d_gene: .; j_gene: TRBJ2-6; v_gene: TRBV19; CDR3nt: TGTGCCAGTAGTATGTCGGGGGCCAACGTCCTGACTTTC; CDR3aa: CASSMSGANVLTF
abundance: many; d_gene: .; j_gene: TRBJ2-7; v_gene: TRBV12-3/TRBV12-4; CDR3nt: TGTGCCAGCAGTTTGGGCCCTAGCTCCTACGAGCAGTACTTC; CDR3aa: CASSLGPSSYEQYF
abundance: .; d_gene: TRBD2; j_gene: TRBJ2-2; v_gene: TRBV12-3/TRBV12-4; CDR3nt: TGTGCCAGCCTTCCTCTGGGGACTAGCACCGGGGAGCTGTTTTTT; CDR3aa: CASLPLGTSTGELFF
abundance: .; d_gene: .; j_gene: TRBJ2-5; v_gene: TRBV6-2/TRBV6-3; CDR3nt: TGTGCCAGCAGTTACCGGGGTTGGTGGTCGGACAGCGTGGAGACCCAGTACTTC; CDR3aa: CASSYRGWWSDSVETQYF
abundance: few; d_gene: .; j_gene: TRBJ1-1; v_gene: TRBV4-1; CDR3nt: TGCGCCAGCAGTCCAAGGCTCATTAGTGAGAACACTGAAGCTTTCTTT; CDR3aa: CASSPRLISENTEAFF
abundance: few; d_gene: .; j_gene: TRBJ2-2; v_gene: TRBV29-1; CDR3nt: TGCAGCACATCAGGGGTCCCGAACACCGGGGAGCTGTTTTTT; CDR3aa: CSTSGVPNTGELFF
abundance: few; d_gene: .; j_gene: TRBJ2-7; v_gene: TRBV30; CDR3nt: TGTGCCTGGAGTCCGGGCCTCGGGGAGTACTTC; CDR3aa: CAWSPGLGEYF
abundance: many; d_gene: TRBD1; j_gene: TRBJ2-3; v_gene: TRBV5-1; CDR3nt: TGCGCCAGCAGCGCTCGACAGGGTCCCTATACGCAGTATTTT; CDR3aa: CASSARQGPYTQYF
abundance: many; d_gene: TRBD2; j_gene: TRBJ2-7; v_gene: TRBV6-5; CDR3nt: TGTGCCAGCAGTTATAGATTCTCGGGAGGGCCCTACGAGCAGTACTTC; CDR3aa: CASSYRFSGGPYEQYF
abundance: few; d_gene: .; j_gene: TRBJ2-7; v_gene: TRBV28; CDR3nt: TGTGCCAGCAGTTCCGCAGGGGCGGCAAACGAGCAGTACTTC; CDR3aa: CASSSAGAANEQYF
abundance: many; d_gene: .; j_gene: TRBJ2-3; v_gene: TRBV4-1; CDR3nt: TGCGCCAGCAGCCAAGATTACCCAGATACGCAGTATTTT; CDR3aa: CASSQDYPDTQYF
abundance: .; d_gene: .; j_gene: TRBJ2-1; v_gene: TRBV4-2; CDR3nt: TGTGCCAGCAGCCAAGGGGGAATCGGCAATGAGCAGTTCTTC; CDR3aa: CASSQGGIGNEQFF
abundance: .; d_gene: .; j_gene: TRBJ1-4; v_gene: TRBV16; CDR3nt: TGTGCCAGCACTCCGAGGTACTCCCTTGGTGAAAAACTGTTTTTT; CDR3aa: CASTPRYSLGEKLFF
abundance: many; d_gene: TRBD1; j_gene: TRBJ2-5; v_gene: TRBV20-1; CDR3nt: TGCAGTGCTAGAGATCGTGGGACAGGGAAGCTGAACCCCCAAGAGACCCAGTACTTC; CDR3aa: CSARDRGTGKLNPQETQYF
abundance: .; d_gene: .; j_gene: TRBJ2-1; v_gene: TRBV6-6; CDR3nt: TGTGCCAGCCGAGAGGGGGGGTACAATGAGCAGTTCTTC; CDR3aa: CASREGGYNEQFF
abundance: .; d_gene: .; j_gene: TRBJ2-1; v_gene: TRBV6-1; CDR3nt: TGTGCCAGCAGCACCAACCCTACGGGGCGGGAGCAGTTCTTC; CDR3aa: CASSTNPTGREQFF
abundance: .; d_gene: .; j_gene: TRBJ2-5; v_gene: TRBV28; CDR3nt: TGTGCCAGCAGTTCCCTGGTTCAGTACCAAGAGACCCAGTACTTC; CDR3aa: CASSSLVQYQETQYF
abundance: many; d_gene: .; j_gene: TRBJ2-7; v_gene: TRBV12-3/TRBV12-4; CDR3nt: TGTGCCAGCAGTTTAAGGTCCTACGAGCAGTACTTC; CDR3aa: CASSLRSYEQYF
abundance: .; d_gene: TRBD2; j_gene: TRBJ2-3; v_gene: TRBV6-1; CDR3nt: TGTGCCAGCATCATAGCGGGAGGGGAGTGGAGCGGGTATACAGATACGCAGTATTTT; CDR3aa: CASIIAGGEWSGYTDTQYF
abundance: .; d_gene: .; j_gene: TRBJ1-5; v_gene: TRBV12-3/TRBV12-4; CDR3nt: TGTGCCAGCAGTTTGGAGGGTGAGAAGCCCCAGCATTTT; CDR3aa: CASSLEGEKPQHF
abundance: .; d_gene: .; j_gene: TRBJ1-3; v_gene: TRBV5-1; CDR3nt: TGCGCCAGCAGCTTGGTGGGGGAACCTGGAAACACCATATATTTT; CDR3aa: CASSLVGEPGNTIYF
abundance: .; d_gene: .; j_gene: TRBJ1-4; v_gene: TRBV5-1; CDR3nt: TGCGCCAGCAGAGGACAGCCCCGTCCGAATGAAAAACTGTTTTTT; CDR3aa: CASRGQPRPNEKLFF
abundance: .; d_gene: TRBD1; j_gene: TRBJ1-6; v_gene: TRBV2; CDR3nt: TGTGCCAGCAGTGCGGACAGGGGACATAATTCACCCCTCCACTTT; CDR3aa: CASSADRGHNSPLHF
abundance: many; d_gene: .; j_gene: TRBJ2-3; v_gene: TRBV2; CDR3nt: TGTGCCAGCAGAGAGAGCACAGATACGCAGTATTTT; CDR3aa: CASRESTDTQYF
abundance: .; d_gene: .; j_gene: TRBJ1-2; v_gene: TRBV4-3; CDR3nt: TGCGCCAGCAGCCAAGAAGCGCAGGCGGCCTATGGCTACACCTTC; CDR3aa: CASSQEAQAAYGYTF
abundance: few; d_gene: TRBD1; j_gene: TRBJ2-4; v_gene: TRBV28; CDR3nt: TGTGCCAGCAGTATACAGGGGGCCAAAAACATTCAGTACTTC; CDR3aa: CASSIQGAKNIQYF
abundance: medium-sized; d_gene: TRBD1; j_gene: TRBJ1-5; v_gene: TRBV5-1; CDR3nt: TGCGCCAGCAGCTTGGAGGGGGCCGCGTATCAGCCCCAGCATTTT; CDR3aa: CASSLEGAAYQPQHF
abundance: many; d_gene: .; j_gene: TRBJ1-5; v_gene: TRBV3-1; CDR3nt: TGTGCCAGCAGCTCTGGGCCGTACAATCAGCCCCAGCATTTT; CDR3aa: CASSSGPYNQPQHF